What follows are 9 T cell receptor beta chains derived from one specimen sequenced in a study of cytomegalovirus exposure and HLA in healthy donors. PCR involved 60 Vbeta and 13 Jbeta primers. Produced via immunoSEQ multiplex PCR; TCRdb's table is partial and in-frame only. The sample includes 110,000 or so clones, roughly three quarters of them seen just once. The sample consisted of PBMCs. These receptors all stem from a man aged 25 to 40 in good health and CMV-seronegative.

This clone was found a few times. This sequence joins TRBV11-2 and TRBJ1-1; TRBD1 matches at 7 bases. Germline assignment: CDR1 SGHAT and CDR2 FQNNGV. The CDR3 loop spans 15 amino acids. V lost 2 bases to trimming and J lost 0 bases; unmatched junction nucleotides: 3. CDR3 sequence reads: CASSLQGQLNTEAFF. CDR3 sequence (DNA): TGTGCCAGCAGCTTACAGGGACAGCTGAACACTGAAGCTTTCTTT.

This chain's CDR3 is CASSQTRGLTEAFF. The CDR3 bases are TGCGCCAGCAGCCAAACCAGGGGGCTCACTGAAGCTTTCTTT. The J gene is TRBJ1-1, the V gene TRBV4-1; 8 bases map to TRBD1. Germline V gene lookup returns CDR1 MGHRA and CDR2 YSYEKL. CDR3 length equals 14 residues. V dropped 2 bases and J dropped 4; count of bases not matched to a gene: 3.

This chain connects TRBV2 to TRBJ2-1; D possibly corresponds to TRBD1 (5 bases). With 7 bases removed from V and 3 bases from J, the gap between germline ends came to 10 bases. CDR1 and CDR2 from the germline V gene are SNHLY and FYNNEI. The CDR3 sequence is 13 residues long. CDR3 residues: CASTRTNYNEQFF. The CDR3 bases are TGTGCCAGCACTCGGACAAACTACAATGAGCAGTTCTTC.

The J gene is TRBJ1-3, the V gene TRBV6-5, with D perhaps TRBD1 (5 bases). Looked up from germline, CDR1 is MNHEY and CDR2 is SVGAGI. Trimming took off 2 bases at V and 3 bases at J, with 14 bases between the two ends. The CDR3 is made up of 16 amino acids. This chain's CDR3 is CASSYAGEGSGNTIYF. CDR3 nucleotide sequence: TGTGCCAGCAGTTACGCTGGGGAGGGGAGTGGAAACACCATATATTTT.

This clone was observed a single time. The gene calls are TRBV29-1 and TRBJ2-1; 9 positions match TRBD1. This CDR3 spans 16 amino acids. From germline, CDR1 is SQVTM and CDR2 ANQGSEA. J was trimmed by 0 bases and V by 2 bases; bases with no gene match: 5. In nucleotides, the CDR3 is TGCAGCGTTGAATTTCAGGGACAGGGCTCCTACAATGAGCAGTTCTTC. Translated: CSVEFQGQGSYNEQFF.

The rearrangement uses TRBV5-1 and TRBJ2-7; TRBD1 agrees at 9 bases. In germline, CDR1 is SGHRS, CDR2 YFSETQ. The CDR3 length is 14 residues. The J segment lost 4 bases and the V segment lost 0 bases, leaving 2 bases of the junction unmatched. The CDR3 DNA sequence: TGCGCCAGCAGCTTGGGGGACAGGGTTTACGAGCAGTACTTC. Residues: CASSLGDRVYEQYF. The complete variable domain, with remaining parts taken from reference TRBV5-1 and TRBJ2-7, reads KAGVTQTPRYLIKTRGQQVTLSCSPISGHRSVSWYQQTPGQGLQFLFEYFSETQRNKGNFPGRFSGRQFSNSRSEMNVSTLELGDSALYLCASSLGDRVYEQYFGPGTRLTVT.

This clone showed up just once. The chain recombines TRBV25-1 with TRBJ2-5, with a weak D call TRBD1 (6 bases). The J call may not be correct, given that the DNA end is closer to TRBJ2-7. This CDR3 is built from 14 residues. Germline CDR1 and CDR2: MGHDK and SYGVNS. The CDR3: CASSEAGVLNEQYF. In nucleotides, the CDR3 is TGTGCCAGCAGCGAGGCAGGGGTTCTCAACGAGCAGTACTTC.

The CDR3 region is CASSITTGAYEQYF. DNA for the CDR3: TGTGCCAGCAGCATAACGACAGGAGCTTACGAGCAGTACTTC. The chain employs TRBV9 and TRBJ2-7; D is perhaps TRBD1 (6 bases). V was cut by 4 bases and J by 4 bases, with 15 bases left in between. This CDR3 region has 14 residues. Germline CDR1 SGDLS, CDR2 YYNGEE.

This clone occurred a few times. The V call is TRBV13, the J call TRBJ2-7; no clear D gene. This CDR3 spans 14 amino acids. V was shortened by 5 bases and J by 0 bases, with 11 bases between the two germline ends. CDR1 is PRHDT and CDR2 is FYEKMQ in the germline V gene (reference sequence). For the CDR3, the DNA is TGTGCCAGCAGCCCGGGTCCTAGCTCCTACGAGCAGTACTTC. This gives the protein CASSPGPSSYEQYF.